This T cell receptor (beta chain) was recorded in a study of regulatory T cells in long-lasting Graves disease. With iRepertoire HTBI primers and Arm-PCR of CDR3 regions, TCR beta libraries were built. TCRdb passed the multiplex PCR reads through MiXCR, listing each CDR3 protein once. The data show 200,000 to 250,000 distinct CDR3 sequences, 15% to 20% seen once. Time point: newly diagnosed GD, antithyroid drugs for less than 3 months. Preparation of the TCR library used RNA extracted from PBMCs. These data also featured in a second study, about T cells in Graves' hyperthyroidism and ophthalmopathy.

The sequenced sample was peripheral blood mononuclear cells (PBMCs), obtained at new diagnosis, from a patient treated with antithyroid drugs. This clonotype was obtained from a woman in her 30s with Graves disease.

The CDR3 loop reads CASSEAVLAGDTQYF. CDR3 DNA: TGTGCCAGCAGTGAAGCTGTACTAGCGGGGGATACGCAGTATTTT. The chain uses TRBV2 and TRBJ2-3; 10 nucleotides agree with TRBD2. Trimming at V came to 0 bases and at J to 6 bases, leaving 3 bases not matched to a gene. This CDR3 has 15 amino acids. The V gene's germline CDR1 is SNHLY and CDR2 FYNNEI.